This TCR beta chain was recovered during a study of type 1 and type 2 diabetes patients. Overall study: A total of around 20 million paired-end reads came from the whole study. Whole-study results and caveats: Some T1D-only expanded clones might appear in more T2D or control samples.

PCR was run on genomic DNA. Amplification of the beta chain CDR3 used 30 forward and 13 reverse multiplex primers. TCRdb ran MiXCR on the multiplex PCR reads and lists one entry per CDR3 protein. The sample carries a few hundred thousand distinct CDR3 sequences, roughly 50% recorded once. Diabetic patients met standard criteria for type 1 or type 2 diabetes. Worth noting for this clonotype: Its antigen remains unidentified.

This receptor was obtained from a man in his late teens or twenties with type 2 diabetes. Sequencing input: peripheral blood mononuclear cells (PBMCs).

In nucleotides, the CDR3 is TGTGCCAGTAGGGCCACTGACGGAAGGAGCTCCTATAATTCACCCCTCCACTTT. Its protein product is CASRATDGRSSYNSPLHF. The chain combines TRBV19 with TRBJ1-6; D is ambiguous. Per germline, CDR1 LNHDA and CDR2 SQIVND (reference sequence). V was shortened by 6 bases and J by 0 bases, with 18 bases between the two germline ends. The CDR3 is 18 amino acids.